The 8 T cell receptor beta chains below all came from one sample that was sequenced in a study of blood T cell repertoires in COVID-19. TCRdb's copy holds only in-frame clones and misses some; the assay was immunoSEQ multiplex PCR. The sample has 140,000 to 150,000 clones, over 80% seen once. The sequenced sample consisted of peripheral blood. The receptor source for this set is a man in his sixties with active or convalescent COVID-19.

Comment on this clone: Other nucleotide sequences in the sample specify the same CDR3. DNA of the CDR3: TGTGCCAGCAGCGTAGGTAGCTCCTACGAGCAGTACTTC. Its translation: CASSVGSSYEQYF. The genes are TRBV9 and TRBJ2-7; D is uncertain. The CDR3 totals 13 residues. CDR1 and CDR2 from the germline V gene are SGDLS and YYNGEE. Trimming took 0 bases from V and 0 from J, leaving 4 bases between them.

The chain employs TRBV11-2 and TRBJ2-1, with 11 bases fitting TRBD2. CDR1 is SGHAT and CDR2 is FQNNGV in the germline V gene. This CDR3 is 15 amino acids long. The V and J ends lost 4 bases and 8 bases, in that order; junction bases with no gene match: 7. The DNA for the CDR3 is TGTGCCAGCAGCTCACTAGCGGGAGTGTATTATGAGCAGTTCTTC. It encodes CASSSLAGVYYEQFF.

This clone was observed a few times. The chain employs TRBV4-1 and TRBJ2-7, with D maybe TRBD2 (6 bases). The CDR3 sequence is 15 residues long. Trimming stripped 1 base from V and 6 bases from J, with 16 bases between. Germline V gene data show CDR1 as MGHRA and CDR2 as YSYEKL. The CDR3 region is CASSQAAGLPTEQYF. For the CDR3, the DNA is TGCGCCAGCAGCCAAGCTGCGGGACTGCCGACCGAGCAGTACTTC.

The chain employs TRBV5-1 and TRBJ2-2; the match to TRBD2 covers 9 bases. Looked up from germline, CDR1 is SGHRS and CDR2 is YFSETQ. The CDR3 contains 13 residues. The J segment lost 6 bases and the V segment lost 7 bases, leaving 4 bases of the junction unmatched. The CDR3 DNA reads as TGCGCCAGCTTCCTAGCGGGATCCGGGGAGCTGTTTTTT. Protein product: CASFLAGSGELFF.

The chain couples TRBV7-2 to TRBJ2-5, with 7 nucleotides matching TRBD2. This CDR3 has 15 residues. Germline lookup yields CDR1 SGHTA and CDR2 FQGNSA. V lost 1 base and J lost 5; bases outside the gene matches: 7. Here the CDR3 reads CASSLVGGPLETQYF. In DNA, the CDR3 is TGTGCCAGCAGCTTAGTGGGAGGGCCTCTGGAGACCCAGTACTTC.

CDR3: CASSRVTVNNEQFF. The CDR3 nucleotides are TGTGCCAGCAGCCGGGTCACGGTCAACAATGAGCAGTTCTTC. The rearrangement links TRBV11-2 to TRBJ2-1, with D unclear. Between the trimmed V and J ends, which lost 5 bases and 5 bases, there was a span of 13 bases. This CDR3 region has 14 residues. From germline, CDR1 is SGHAT and CDR2 FQNNGV.

The chain is built from TRBV7-9 and TRBJ2-7; the D gene is possibly TRBD1 (6 bases). The CDR3 consists of 13 residues. Germline V lookup: CDR1 SEHNR, CDR2 FQNEAQ (reference sequence). Trimming left V 3 bases short and J 2 bases short, with 8 bases between. CDR3 DNA sequence: TGTGCCAGCAGCTTCGGGACAACCTACGAGCAGTACTTC. This gives the protein CASSFGTTYEQYF.

V is TRBV28 and J is TRBJ1-3; 10 bases align to TRBD1. Germline assignment: CDR1 MDHEN and CDR2 SYDVKM. V shed 4 bases and J 5 bases; nucleotides not matched to a gene: 8. The CDR3 totals 16 residues. CDR3 sequence reads: CASSSRTGGDRNTIYF. The CDR3 DNA reads as TGTGCCAGCAGTTCCCGGACAGGGGGGGATCGAAACACCATATATTTT.